Below, 21 T cell receptor beta chains from the same sample are listed, as sequenced in a study of response to subunit inactivated influenza vaccine. TCRdb ran MiXCR on the RT-PCR reads and lists one entry per CDR3 protein. The table records about 780,000 distinct CDR3 sequences, 15% to 20% of them present only once. Here the sequenced sample was PBMCs from blood, taken about 5 days after vaccination. These receptors were collected from a man aged 50 to 60 who received an inactivated influenza vaccine.

The genes are TRBV12-3 or TRBV12-4 and TRBJ2-2, with TRBD1 as a possible D gene (5 bases). The V and J ends lost 5 bases and 6 bases respectively, with 16 bases between them. The CDR3 has 15 amino acids. CDR3 loop: CASSPYQGFAGELFF. The CDR3 bases are TGTGCCAGCAGTCCTTATCAGGGATTCGCCGGGGAGCTGTTTTTT.

The sample holds one count of this clonotype. The gene calls are TRBV5-1 and TRBJ2-5; possibly TRBD1 for D (5 bases). The CDR3 has 14 amino acids. Germline V gives CDR1 SGHRS, CDR2 YFSETQ. V was clipped by 6 bases and J by 5 bases, with 17 bases between them. The CDR3 DNA is TGCGCCAGCACCGCGGCAGGGTTCTCGGAGACCCAGTACTTC. This encodes CASTAAGFSETQYF.

The table lists this clonotype with a few counts. The chain is built from TRBV10-3 and TRBJ2-1, with D perhaps TRBD1 (7 bases). Germline CDR1 ENHRY, CDR2 SYGVKD. The CDR3 is 16 residues long. Trimming stripped 3 bases from V and 3 bases from J, with 15 bases between. The DNA of the CDR3 is TGTGCCATCAGTGATTTGGGCAGGGGGGACTACAATGAGCAGTTCTTC. Its protein is CAISDLGRGDYNEQFF.

Only a few counts were recorded for this clonotype. V usage is TRBV5-1 and J usage is TRBJ2-3; D ambiguous. Germline assignment: CDR1 SGHRS and CDR2 YFSETQ. The ends were cut back, 1 base at V and 3 bases at J, with 12 bases in the middle. The CDR3 runs 15 residues. CDR3 residues: CASSLYGVGTDTQYF. CDR3 in DNA: TGCGCCAGCAGCTTGTATGGGGTAGGAACAGATACGCAGTATTTT.

The sample holds a few counts of this clonotype. The chain is built from TRBV4-1 and TRBJ2-7; no reliable D call. Per the germline V gene, CDR1 is MGHRA and CDR2 is YSYEKL. V shed 0 bases and J shed 1 base, with 19 bases lying between them. This CDR3 has 18 amino acids. The CDR3 DNA follows: TGCGCCAGCAGCCAAGATCCTGGCAGAACTATTGCGTCCTACGAGCAGTACTTC. Its protein is CASSQDPGRTIASYEQYF.

This chain uses TRBV6-5 with TRBJ2-2; D ambiguous. The CDR3 runs to 14 residues. Germline V CDR1 and CDR2: MNHEY, SVGAGI. The V gene lost 2 bases and the J gene lost 4 bases, with 8 bases spanning the gap. The CDR3 bases are TGTGCCAGCAGTTACGCTCAGCCCACCGGGGAGCTGTTTTTT. It is translated as CASSYAQPTGELFF.

The sample holds a few counts of this clonotype. The V gene is TRBV29-1, the J gene TRBJ2-5; weak D call: TRBD2 (6 bases). V lost 4 bases to trimming and J lost 4 bases, with 25 bases between them. This CDR3 is 17 amino acids long. Germline V gene sequence: CDR1 SQVTM, CDR2 ANQGSEA. CDR3 sequence (DNA): TGCAGCGTTGGCGGGACCGTCGGGAAATTGGGATCAGAGACCCAGTACTTC. It yields the protein CSVGGTVGKLGSETQYF.

In its sample, this clonotype was seen a few times. The rearrangement uses TRBV7-2 and TRBJ1-1; TRBD1 matches at 7 bases. With 4 bases clipped from V and 2 bases from J, the junction kept 10 bases outside the gene matches. The length of the CDR3 is 16 residues. Germline V gene lookup returns CDR1 SGHTA and CDR2 FQGNSA. The CDR3 coding sequence is TGTGCCAGCAGCTCGGTGGGGACAGCGCTTAACACTGAAGCTTTCTTT. Residues: CASSSVGTALNTEAFF.

This clonotype was seen only a few times. The V and J genes are TRBV19 and TRBJ1-2; D call uncertain. CDR1 and CDR2 from the germline V gene are LNHDA and SQIVND (reference sequence). This CDR3 has 14 amino acids. Trimming removed 2 bases at V and 4 bases at J, with 11 bases between. The CDR3 region is CASSIPGMGYGYTF. In nucleotides, the CDR3 is TGTGCCAGTAGTATACCCGGGATGGGCTATGGCTACACCTTC.

This clonotype was observed a handful of times. This rearrangement joins TRBV5-1 to TRBJ2-1; 13 nucleotides align to TRBD2. Germline CDR1 reads SGHRS; CDR2 reads YFSETQ. CDR3 length: 17 residues. The V segment lost 3 bases and the J segment 4 bases; nucleotides outside the gene matches: 7. The CDR3 DNA sequence: TGCGCCAGCAGCTCGGGACTAGCGGGACTCACTTACAATGAGCAGTTCTTC. Amino acid sequence: CASSSGLAGLTYNEQFF.

The table lists this clonotype with a few counts. The gene calls are TRBV5-5 and TRBJ2-1; 12 nucleotides line up with TRBD2. The germline gives CDR1 SGHKS, CDR2 YYEKEE (reference sequence). V lost 1 base and J lost 2; bases outside the gene matches: 4. This CDR3 region has 17 residues. The CDR3 is CASSLLAGGVPYNEQFF. The CDR3 nucleotides read TGTGCCAGCAGCTTGCTAGCGGGGGGGGTTCCCTACAATGAGCAGTTCTTC.

The chain is built from TRBV6-2 or TRBV6-3 and TRBJ1-1; TRBD1 aligns across 8 bases. This CDR3 region has 16 residues. The J segment lost 11 bases and the V segment lost 4 bases, leaving 18 bases of the junction unmatched. CDR1 and CDR2 (germline): MNHEY, SVGEGT. Here the CDR3 reads CASSFNERTGKGLAFF. DNA of the CDR3: TGTGCCAGCAGTTTCAACGAAAGGACAGGGAAGGGGTTGGCTTTCTTT.

The rearrangement joins TRBV2 to TRBJ2-7, with D maybe TRBD1 (5 bases). Looked up from germline, CDR1 is SNHLY and CDR2 is FYNNEI. This CDR3 is built from 12 residues. Trimming cost V 11 bases and J 8 bases, with 19 bases left between them. The CDR3 region has the DNA TGTGCCGGATCGACAGACAGTACGAAGCAGTACTTC. As protein: CAGSTDSTKQYF.

V is TRBV5-1 and J is TRBJ1-6; unclear D gene. The germline CDR1 and CDR2 sequences are SGHRS and YFSETQ. The CDR3 runs 15 residues. Trimming removed 0 bases from V and 6 bases from J, with 10 bases in between. The CDR3 sequence is CASSLVGMPNSPLHF. The CDR3 DNA is TGCGCCAGCAGCTTGGTGGGGATGCCTAATTCACCCCTCCACTTT.

This clonotype appeared a few times. Here the CDR3 reads CASSTGTPGEQYF. DNA of the CDR3: TGTGCCAGCAGTACCGGGACACCTGGGGAGCAGTACTTC. The V gene is TRBV6-2 or TRBV6-3, the J gene TRBJ2-7, with TRBD1 as a possible D gene (6 bases). Trimming removed 5 bases at V and 7 bases at J, with 15 bases between. Looked up from germline, CDR1 is MNHEY and CDR2 is SVGEGT. This CDR3 is built from 13 residues.

This clonotype was observed a handful of times. The J gene is TRBJ1-4, the V gene TRBV4-3; D gene ambiguous. V was shortened by 0 bases and J by 16 bases, with 21 bases between the two germline ends. From germline, CDR1 is LGHNA and CDR2 YSLEER. This CDR3 has 15 amino acids. The CDR3 reads CASSQERYGSTKAFF. The CDR3 bases are TGCGCCAGCAGCCAAGAGCGGTACGGGAGTACAAAGGCGTTTTTT.

In this sample, this clonotype turned up a few times. The chain recombines TRBV20-1 with TRBJ2-1, with D tentatively TRBD2 (6 bases). The CDR3 contains 15 residues. V lost 3 bases, J lost 0 bases, and 12 bases lay in between. Germline-derived CDR1 and CDR2 are DFQATT and SNEGSKA (reference sequence). The CDR3 loop is CSASPGRSSYNEQFF. As DNA, the CDR3 is TGCAGTGCTAGTCCGGGGAGGAGCTCCTACAATGAGCAGTTCTTC.

The genes are TRBV3-1 and TRBJ1-2; 11 bases are a match to TRBD1. This CDR3 comprises 15 residues. V lost 5 bases, J lost 7 bases, and 9 bases stayed unmatched. Per germline, CDR1 LGHDT and CDR2 YNNKEL (reference sequence). Written as DNA, the CDR3 is TGTGCCAGCAGCTTCGGACAGGGGGCGAGCAGTGGCTACACCTTC. This encodes CASSFGQGASSGYTF.

This clonotype was seen many times. The conserved phenylalanine or tryptophan is not found at the CDR3 terminus, so this likely reflects a read error. The limits of the CDR3 on the DNA are not certain, so only TCRdb's listed CDR3 is given. V usage is TRBV13 and J usage is TRBJ2-7; the table's D call, TRBD2, was not checked against the DNA. The CDR3 is 12 residues long, counting both termini. Germline V lookup: CDR1 PRHDT, CDR2 FYEKMQ (reference sequence). The CDR3 loop reads CASSATGTVPIH.

The V gene is TRBV18, the J gene TRBJ2-1, with 8 nucleotides matching TRBD2. Germline CDR1 is KGHSH and CDR2 is LQKENI. CDR3 length equals 16 residues. V shed 9 bases and J 0 bases; nucleotides not matched to a gene: 10. The CDR3 region has the DNA TGTGCCAGTTCCTCTCGACGGGGGGGCTCCTACAATGAGCAGTTCTTC. It is translated as CASSSRRGGSYNEQFF.

A few counts support this clonotype. The V gene is TRBV12-3 or TRBV12-4, the J gene TRBJ1-5, with 12 nucleotides matching TRBD1. CDR3 length: 14 amino acids. Trimming at V came to 6 bases and at J to 6 bases, leaving 3 bases not matched to a gene. This CDR3 is CASSRDRGLQPQHF. In DNA, the CDR3 is TGTGCCAGCAGCCGGGACAGGGGGCTTCAGCCCCAGCATTTT.